The TCR beta chain under discussion was sequenced for a study of T cell repertoires in cytomegalovirus infection. Overall study context: It was the public TCR beta signatures that indicated both CMV infection and matching HLA type. Whole-study findings and limits: The ex vivo response showed dominance by HLA-C-restricted CMV-specific TCR beta clonotypes. People with CMV and the relevant HLA were identified by cumulative public TCR beta family frequency.

In its sample, this clonotype was seen many times. The antigen remains undetermined. TCRdb reanalysed the reads using MiXCR and keeps one entry per CDR3 protein. The sample records 160,000 or so distinct CDR3 sequences, roughly a fifth being singletons. This CDR3 has 13 amino acids. Trimming pared 6 bases from V and 1 base from J, leaving 9 bases between. Germline V gene data show CDR1 as MNHEY and CDR2 as SVGEGT. The sequence was collected from a human donor in good health (CMV status not recorded). Some clones in this sample may be carry-over from other donors' samples. The chain is built from TRBV6-2 or TRBV6-3 and TRBJ1-1; D unresolved. Specimen: CD8+ T cells from cultured PBMCs, collected from culture after CMV antigen stimulation. CDR3 bases: TGTGCCAGCAGCAGGAGACAGAACACTGAAGCTTTCTTT. Translating it yields CASSRRQNTEAFF.